These 27 T cell receptor beta chains were all obtained from the same sample, sequenced in a study of T cell changes during pregnancy in multiple sclerosis. The table came from immunoSEQ multiplex PCR; TCRdb's copy has only in-frame clones and leaves some out. The sample has 85,000 to 100,000 clones, 92% seen once; the top ten hold about 1.6%. The sample was peripheral blood, taken in the first trimester of pregnancy. Source of these receptors: a female donor with multiple sclerosis, enrolled in a pregnancy study.

In its sample, this clone was seen once. CDR3 loop: CASSAWTSGRAMIAYEQYF. CDR3 in DNA: TGTGCCAGCAGCGCCTGGACTAGCGGGAGGGCCATGATTGCCTACGAGCAGTACTTC. The chain joins TRBV11-3 to TRBJ2-7; 15 bases agree with TRBD2. J was trimmed by 2 bases and V by 5 bases; bases with no gene match: 13. The CDR3 totals 19 residues. The germline CDR1 and CDR2 sequences are SGHNT and YENEEA.

The J gene is TRBJ2-1, the V gene TRBV2; 8 nucleotides align to TRBD2. The CDR3 is 15 residues long. Germline CDR1 is SNHLY and CDR2 is FYNNEI. With V trimmed by 2 bases and J by 1 base, 1 base remained unmatched. CDR3 region: CASSESGSSYNEQFF. As DNA, the CDR3 is TGTGCCAGCAGTGAAAGCGGGAGTTCCTACAATGAGCAGTTCTTC.

The chain links TRBV2 to TRBJ2-5; TRBD2 matches at 14 bases. CDR1 is SNHLY, CDR2 FYNNEI, per germline. The CDR3 sequence is 15 residues long. V shed 6 bases, J shed 7 bases, and the junction held 7 bases outside the gene matches. The CDR3: CASRSPGTSGGTQYF. As DNA, the CDR3 is TGTGCCAGCAGATCCCCCGGGACTAGCGGGGGGACCCAGTACTTC.

The rearrangement joins TRBV19 to TRBJ2-1, with 13 bases that match TRBD2. Per germline, CDR1 LNHDA and CDR2 SQIVND (reference sequence). V lost 2 bases, J lost 7 bases, and 2 bases stayed unmatched. The CDR3 is made up of 15 amino acids. The CDR3 region has the DNA TGTGCCAGTAGTATAAAGACTAGCGGGAGGAATGAGCAGTTCTTC. It translates to CASSIKTSGRNEQFF. The full variable domain, its missing parts supplied by reference TRBV19 and TRBJ2-1, is DGGITQSPKYLFRKEGQNVTLSCEQNLNHDAMYWYRQDPGQGLRLIYYSQIVNDFQKGDIAEGYSVSREKKESFPLTVTSAQKNPTAFYLCASSIKTSGRNEQFFGPGTRLTVL.

V and J are TRBV9 and TRBJ1-4, with 9 bases fitting TRBD1. Trimming cost V 2 bases and J 2 bases; bases outside gene matches: 10. Germline CDR1 and CDR2: SGDLS and YYNGEE. The CDR3 covers 18 residues. CDR3 DNA sequence: TGTGCCAGCAGCGTTAGTTCGGACAGGGGCAGGACTAATGAAAAACTGTTTTTT. Its translation is CASSVSSDRGRTNEKLFF.

This chain connects TRBV7-8 to TRBJ2-2; TRBD1 matches 10 bases. Trimming took 4 bases from V and 6 from J; bases not matched to a gene: 5. In germline, CDR1 is SGHVS, CDR2 FQNEAQ. There are 15 residues in the CDR3. The CDR3 reads CASSSTGGPPGELFF. CDR3 bases: TGTGCCAGCAGCTCGACAGGGGGCCCCCCCGGGGAGCTGTTTTTT. Drawing the rest from reference TRBV7-8 and TRBJ2-2, the complete variable domain is GAGVSQSPRYKVAKRGQDVALRCDPISGHVSLFWYQQALGQGPEFLTYFQNEAQLDKSGLPSDRFFAERPEGSVSTLKIQRTQQEDSAVYLCASSSTGGPPGELFFGEGSRLTVL.

The chain combines TRBV19 with TRBJ1-1; D perhaps matches TRBD1 (6 bases). The CDR3 totals 15 residues. The germline V gene has CDR1 LNHDA and CDR2 SQIVND (reference sequence). Trimming left V 7 bases short and J 0 bases short, with 15 bases between. The CDR3 DNA reads TGTGCCAGTACCACGAGGGGGGGTATGAACACTGAAGCTTTCTTT. Its translation: CASTTRGGMNTEAFF.

The chain recombines TRBV30 with TRBJ2-1; 10 nucleotides align to TRBD2. The CDR3 runs 15 residues. In germline, CDR1 is GTSNPN, CDR2 SVGIG (reference sequence). V lost 1 base to trimming and J lost 7 bases; unmatched junction nucleotides: 7. CDR3 in DNA: TGTGCCTGGAGTGAGGGGACTAGCGTGATAAATGAGCAGTTCTTC. Translating it yields CAWSEGTSVINEQFF.

The chain recombines TRBV27 with TRBJ1-5, with D possibly TRBD1 on 5 matching bases. Germline CDR1 reads MNHEY; CDR2 reads SMNVEV (reference sequence). CDR3 length: 13 residues. V lost 3 bases, J lost 6 bases, and 9 bases lay in between. Written as DNA, the CDR3 is TGTGCCAGCAGTTTCACAGGTGGTCAGCCCCAGCATTTT. Its protein is CASSFTGGQPQHF.

Concerning this clone itself: The junction departs from the called germline gene at one end, perhaps through a read error. This chain joins TRBV2 and TRBJ2-3; no clear D gene. This CDR3 has 15 amino acids. The germline gives CDR1 SNHLY, CDR2 FYNNEI. The CDR3 nucleotides read TGTGCCTGCAGTTACCAACCTAGTAACACAGATACGCAGTATTTT. It specifies CACSYQPSNTDTQYF.

The CDR3 DNA reads as TGCGCCAGCAGGGGGGCGAGGGCGGCAGATACGCAGTATTTT. It codes for CASRGARAADTQYF. The chain combines TRBV10-1 with TRBJ2-3; possibly TRBD1 for D (6 bases). V dropped 6 bases and J dropped 4 bases, with 14 bases sitting between them. The germline CDR1 and CDR2 sequences are WNHNN and SYGVQD (reference sequence). The CDR3 totals 14 residues.

This clone appeared a few times. The gene calls are TRBV11-2 and TRBJ1-4; 7 bases are a match to TRBD1. Per the germline V gene, CDR1 is SGHAT and CDR2 is FQNNGV. J gave up 8 bases and V 5 bases, and 14 bases lay outside the gene matches. The CDR3 covers 16 residues. The CDR3 region is CASSRSYRGLMEKLFF. Here the CDR3 DNA reads TGTGCCAGCAGCCGATCGTACAGGGGCTTAATGGAAAAACTGTTTTTT.

The chain links TRBV19 to TRBJ1-1, with D maybe TRBD1 (5 bases). Germline CDR1 is LNHDA and CDR2 is SQIVND (reference sequence). The CDR3 spans 14 residues. The germline V and J ends were trimmed by 5 bases and 1 base, with 11 bases remaining between them. The CDR3 region is CASSYGGSNTEAFF. The CDR3 nucleotides read TGTGCCAGTAGTTACGGGGGATCGAACACTGAAGCTTTCTTT.

The V gene is TRBV5-6, the J gene TRBJ2-7, with D unresolved. CDR3 length equals 14 residues. CDR1 and CDR2 from the germline V gene are SGHDT and YYEEEE. The V end was cut by 0 bases, the J end by 0 bases, with 7 bases between. CDR3 sequence reads: CASSLALFSYEQYF. In DNA, the CDR3 is TGTGCCAGCAGCTTGGCGTTGTTCTCCTACGAGCAGTACTTC.

The genes are TRBV19 and TRBJ2-7; 8 nucleotides line up with TRBD1. Trimming took 5 bases from V and 3 from J; bases not matched to a gene: 9. CDR3 length: 15 amino acids. Germline V gene lookup returns CDR1 LNHDA and CDR2 SQIVND (reference sequence). The DNA for the CDR3 is TGTGCCAGTAGTCCTGGACAGGGCGTCGGCTACGAGCAGTACTTC. Translating gives CASSPGQGVGYEQYF. Full variable domain (outside the CDR3, taken from reference TRBV19 and TRBJ2-7): DGGITQSPKYLFRKEGQNVTLSCEQNLNHDAMYWYRQDPGQGLRLIYYSQIVNDFQKGDIAEGYSVSREKKESFPLTVTSAQKNPTAFYLCASSPGQGVGYEQYFGPGTRLTVT.

This chain links TRBV27 with TRBJ1-5; D call uncertain. The CDR3 consists of 17 residues. Germline loops: CDR1 MNHEY, CDR2 SMNVEV (reference sequence). Trimming shortened V by 1 base and J by 9 bases, and 22 bases separated the two germline ends. The DNA of the CDR3 is TGTGCCAGCAGTTTATATTCCCGGGATCCCCGGGGATCGCCCCAGCATTTT. Translated, it gives CASSLYSRDPRGSPQHF.

The rearrangement uses TRBV21-1 and TRBJ1-1. TRBV21-1 is deemed a pseudogene. The length of the CDR3 is 14 residues. In nucleotides, the CDR3 is TGTGCCAGCACCTCCGTCCGGGAGGAGACTGAAGCTTTCTTT. This sequence encodes CASTSVREETEAFF.

The J gene is TRBJ2-7, the V gene TRBV6-5; D is perhaps TRBD1 (6 bases). V was shortened by 6 bases and J by 3 bases, with 18 bases between the two germline ends. CDR1 and CDR2 (germline): MNHEY, SVGAGI. The CDR3 extends over 15 amino acids. CDR3 DNA: TGTGCCAGCAGCCGAACCCTTGACAGGCACTACGAGCAGTACTTC. Translating it yields CASSRTLDRHYEQYF.

The chain joins TRBV19 to TRBJ1-5, with D perhaps matching TRBD1 (5 bases). V shed 4 bases and J shed 0 bases, with 10 bases lying between them. The CDR3 is 15 amino acids. The germline gives CDR1 LNHDA, CDR2 SQIVND (reference sequence). CDR3 DNA sequence: TGTGCCAGTAGTAGGTACCAGGGTAGCAATCAGCCCCAGCATTTT. It encodes CASSRYQGSNQPQHF.

V and J are TRBV9 and TRBJ1-4; 9 bases map to TRBD1. CDR1 is SGDLS and CDR2 is YYNGEE in the germline V gene. The CDR3 totals 15 residues. V shed 4 bases, J shed 8 bases, and the junction held 9 bases outside the gene matches. CDR3 sequence (DNA): TGTGCCAGCAGCCGGGGGACAGGGATAGTGGAAAAACTGTTTTTT. Protein sequence: CASSRGTGIVEKLFF.

The V call is TRBV5-1, the J call TRBJ2-7, with a weak D call TRBD1 (7 bases). Trimming stripped 2 bases from V and 7 bases from J, with 13 bases between. Germline V gene lookup returns CDR1 SGHRS and CDR2 YFSETQ. There are 13 residues in the CDR3. The CDR3 nucleotides are TGCGCCAGCAGCTTTACAGGGGCGGGGGAGCAGTACTTC. Amino acid sequence: CASSFTGAGEQYF.

The CDR3: CASSAGQGLSGYTF. CDR3 DNA sequence: TGCGCCAGCAGCGCGGGACAGGGTCTTTCTGGCTACACCTTC. V usage is TRBV5-1 and J usage is TRBJ1-2, with TRBD1 identical over 9 bases. This CDR3 has 14 amino acids. Germline CDR1 is SGHRS and CDR2 is YFSETQ. The V gene end was trimmed by 4 bases and the J gene end by 7 bases; junction bases not matched to a gene: 8.

This clone has only one observation. The rearrangement uses TRBV5-1 and TRBJ1-4; weak D call: TRBD1 (6 bases). The germline CDR1 and CDR2 sequences are SGHRS and YFSETQ. Between the trimmed V and J ends, which lost 2 bases and 3 bases, there was a span of 11 bases. The CDR3 length is 15 residues. CDR3: CASSFRQASNEKLFF. In DNA, the CDR3 is TGCGCCAGCAGCTTTAGACAGGCCTCTAATGAAAAACTGTTTTTT. The variable domain in full, completed from reference TRBV5-1 and TRBJ1-4, reads KAGVTQTPRYLIKTRGQQVTLSCSPISGHRSVSWYQQTPGQGLQFLFEYFSETQRNKGNFPGRFSGRQFSNSRSEMNVSTLELGDSALYLCASSFRQASNEKLFFGSGTQLSVL.

V is TRBV2 and J is TRBJ2-5; a weak D match, TRBD2 (5 bases). Germline-derived CDR1 and CDR2 are SNHLY and FYNNEI. This CDR3 has 14 amino acids. V was clipped by 4 bases and J by 4 bases, with 13 bases between them. CDR3 sequence: CASSVGRLPETQYF. As DNA, the CDR3 is TGTGCCAGCAGTGTTGGTCGACTACCAGAGACCCAGTACTTC.

This chain links TRBV6-1 with TRBJ1-1; a possible D gene is TRBD1 (5 bases). The V gene lost 1 base and the J gene lost 0 bases, with 6 bases spanning the gap. Per germline, CDR1 MNHNS and CDR2 SASEGT. CDR3 size: 14 residues. The CDR3 loop is CASSEGTLNTEAFF. DNA for the CDR3: TGTGCCAGCAGTGAAGGGACACTGAACACTGAAGCTTTCTTT.

V is TRBV30 and J is TRBJ1-2; D is perhaps TRBD1 (6 bases). CDR3 length equals 14 residues. V gave up 5 bases and J gave up 5 bases, with 18 bases separating them. Looked up from germline, CDR1 is GTSNPN and CDR2 is SVGIG (reference sequence). CDR3 loop: CAWANTGYRYGYTF. In DNA form, the CDR3 reads TGTGCCTGGGCCAATACAGGGTATCGGTATGGCTACACCTTC.

The V gene is TRBV11-3, the J gene TRBJ2-7, with 7 bases that match TRBD2. V trimming: 1 base; J trimming: 4 bases; junction bases outside the gene matches: 7. The CDR3 totals 15 residues. Germline V CDR1 and CDR2: SGHNT, YENEEA. CDR3 sequence reads: CASSLGGGSVYEQYF. CDR3 nucleotide sequence: TGTGCCAGCAGCTTAGGGGGAGGGTCGGTATACGAGCAGTACTTC.